A selection of T cell receptor beta chains follows, all from one sample in a study of breast tumors, draining lymph nodes, adjacent tissues. Using its own MiXCR run on the multiplex PCR reads, TCRdb lists one record per CDR3 protein. This sample has around 70,000 distinct CDR3 sequences, with around two fifths found just once. Sequencing was performed on breast tumor tissue. The receptor source for this set is a female donor with breast cancer. Some clones in this sample may be carry-over from other donors' samples. CDR3s leave out the opening cysteine and the closing phenylalanine or tryptophan. Fields, in order: CDR3 length, V gene, clone size, CDR3 protein. Only part of the rows carry a size: once, few, many, or a class if the clone is expanded.

13,TRBV10-1,.,ASSESSGSTATQY
11,TRBV28,.,ASSLRVGVVYT
13,TRBV7-6,many,ASSLTPQKGEKLF
15,TRBV11-2,.,ASSSPGTGGRNQPQH
14,TRBV7-8,.,ASSQRPGESGNTIY
14,TRBV7-3,.,ASSRIFGTGNLEQY
10,TRBV7-9,many,ASSLGSDLEY
14,TRBV15,.,ATSRDPAVRTDTQY
13,TRBV11-3,many,ASSLSGGSTDTQY
15,TRBV6-5,.,ASRHLRGSGNTGELF
9,TRBV2,.,ASNRQRGYT
13,TRBV4-3,many,ASSRQTGVLYEQY
16,TRBV18,many,ASSPTDRGLVGANVLT
11,TRBV15,.,ATSREAQGTQY
13,TRBV7-9,many,ASSFLGRSTDTQY
12,TRBV4-1,many,ASSQRQGGTEAF
12,TRBV20-1,.,SSRTGSDQETQY
10,TRBV9,many,ASSVESGRMY
22,TRBV11-2,.,ASSFYICSARGLGLAKGTGELF
10,TRBV20-1,.,SGGGTTYEQY
12,TRBV12-3/TRBV12-4,few,ASSSRGGNTEAF
14,TRBV9,many,ASSVEGGYLADTQY
11,TRBV6-6,.,ASIPGAYNEQF
13,TRBV20-1,many,SARSKEPPSWPLH
14,TRBV6-2/TRBV6-3,.,ASKPGGSSYNSPLH
13,TRBV13,.,ASSIAGRGMDGYT
15,TRBV5-8,many,ASSLARGTGASNEQF
9,TRBV11-3,many,ASSSKYEQF
12,TRBV20-1,many,SARHSGLNYGYT
10,TRBV7-2,.,ASSPSGETQN
12,TRBV20-1,.,SAGRGRVNPEQF
18,TRBV2,.,ASSFYICSAKTGANYGYT
12,TRBV6-2/TRBV6-3,.,ASTSFSYNSPLH
13,TRBV7-9,.,ASSVLAGENEKLF
14,TRBV12-5,.,ASSFSSVSSGNTIY
10,TRBV11-3,many,ASSLNQETQY
17,TRBV6-1,many,ASSARQGPLLSSGNTIY
13,TRBV20-1,once,SARDRGSDNYGYT
14,TRBV15,.,ATSSRQGRWDNEQF
13,TRBV7-2,.,ASSLVGDRGNTIY
12,TRBV29-1,.,GATGTGGPYEQY
12,TRBV6-2/TRBV6-3,.,ASSRGTGSNEQF
18,TRBV7-9,many,ASSTQTGQAVLGTNEKLF
15,TRBV10-1,many,ASSESRRQGRNQPQH
15,TRBV24-1,many,ATSDPQGVLMDNEQF
14,TRBV6-6,many,ASGQTSARSSYEQY
12,TRBV11-2,once,ASSRGTVHSGNT
13,TRBV7-8,many,ASSLYLGGTDEQF
10,TRBV29-1,.,SVEDSGGGYT
11,TRBV25-1,.,ASGEGGRKKLF
14,TRBV19,many,ASRDRGVSLQETQY
14,TRBV6-1,many,ASSRFVISGANVLT
14,TRBV5-8,.,VSSLAGGLVGNEQF